These 20 T cell receptor beta chains were sequenced from one sample in a study of T cell changes during pregnancy in multiple sclerosis. Data came from immunoSEQ multiplex PCR; TCRdb stores just in-frame clones and leaves some out. The sample records around 59,000 clones, 90% to 95% being singletons. Here the sequenced sample was CD4+ T cells from peripheral blood mononuclear cells, taken in the first trimester of pregnancy. The receptors derive from a female donor with multiple sclerosis, enrolled in a pregnancy study.

This sequence joins TRBV27 and TRBJ2-1, with 8 bases aligning to TRBD2. After removal of 5 bases from V and 8 bases from J, the junction contained 14 bases not matched to a gene. CDR3 size: 16 residues. Germline V gives CDR1 MNHEY, CDR2 SMNVEV (reference sequence). The CDR3 spells CASSRGGRGAPDEQFF. The CDR3 region has the DNA TGTGCCAGCAGTCGGGGGGGGCGGGGGGCCCCCGATGAGCAGTTCTTC.

The chain recombines TRBV7-2 with TRBJ2-7; D possibly corresponds to TRBD2 (5 bases). The CDR3 consists of 15 residues. Germline V lookup: CDR1 SGHTA, CDR2 FQGNSA. Trimming stripped 3 bases from V and 3 bases from J, with 15 bases between. CDR3 bases: TGTGCCAGCAGCTTTTCAGAAGCGGTCCGCTACGAGCAGTACTTC. Its translation: CASSFSEAVRYEQYF.

The chain uses TRBV27 and TRBJ1-2; D uncertain. The germline gives CDR1 MNHEY, CDR2 SMNVEV (reference sequence). The CDR3 has 14 residues. V was trimmed by 7 bases and J by 4 bases, leaving 16 bases between them. The DNA for the CDR3 is TGTGCCAGCAAGACGGGAGAAGTGGGCTATGGCTACACCTTC. This translates into CASKTGEVGYGYTF.

The J gene is TRBJ2-2, the V gene TRBV7-8, with a weak D call TRBD1 (6 bases). The CDR3 is made up of 16 amino acids. Germline V lookup: CDR1 SGHVS, CDR2 FQNEAQ. V was clipped by 1 base and J by 3 bases, with 12 bases between them. CDR3 sequence: CASSLVGARDTGELFF. The CDR3 bases are TGTGCCAGCAGCTTAGTGGGGGCGAGGGACACCGGGGAGCTGTTTTTT.

This rearrangement joins TRBV15 to TRBJ1-2; TRBD1 is a possible D gene (5 bases). V lost 1 base and J 5 bases, leaving 11 bases between the germline ends. CDR3 length: 14 amino acids. In germline, CDR1 is LNHNV, CDR2 YYDKDF (reference sequence). The CDR3 DNA follows: TGTGCCACCAGCAGAGTGGAGGGGTGGTATGGCTACACCTTC. Its translation: CATSRVEGWYGYTF.

The genes are TRBV18 and TRBJ1-6, with D possibly being TRBD1 (6 bases). Trimming removed 8 bases at V and 14 bases at J, with 16 bases between. The CDR3 is 12 amino acids. Germline CDR1 is KGHSH and CDR2 is LQKENI. The CDR3 DNA is TGTGCCAGCACGGGGGGGGCCGGGGCCCTCCACTTT. It is translated as CASTGGAGALHF. Full variable domain (outside the CDR3, taken from reference TRBV18 and TRBJ1-6): NAGVMQNPRHLVRRRGQEARLRCSPMKGHSHVYWYRQLPEEGLKFMVYLQKENIIDESGMPKERFSAEFPKEGPSILRIQQVVRGDSAAYFCASTGGAGALHFGNGTRLTVT.

The chain recombines TRBV11-1 with TRBJ2-1, with no clear D. CDR1 is SGHAT and CDR2 is FQDESV in the germline V gene (reference sequence). CDR3 size: 12 residues. Trimming stripped 5 bases from V and 0 bases from J, with 2 bases between. The CDR3: CASSLSYNEQFF. The DNA for the CDR3 is TGTGCCAGCAGCCTCTCCTACAATGAGCAGTTCTTC.

The V gene is TRBV5-1, the J gene TRBJ2-5; D ambiguous. Looked up from germline, CDR1 is SGHRS and CDR2 is YFSETQ. V gave up 3 bases and J gave up 3 bases, with 9 bases separating them. The CDR3 extends over 13 amino acids. This chain's CDR3 is CASSSTAKETQYF. The CDR3 DNA is TGCGCCAGCAGCTCCACAGCTAAAGAGACCCAGTACTTC.

In nucleotides, the CDR3 is TGCGCCAGCAGTCAATCGGGGCAGGGGATGAGAAACACTGAAGCTTTCTTT. Its protein is CASSQSGQGMRNTEAFF. This chain uses TRBV23-1 with TRBJ1-1, with D possibly being TRBD1 (6 bases). TRBV23-1 is annotated as an ORF whose role is uncertain. Deletions cut 0 bases from V and 2 bases from J, with 16 bases between. CDR3 length: 17 amino acids.

V usage is TRBV7-2 and J usage is TRBJ2-7, with a weak D call TRBD1 (6 bases). Trimming removed 5 bases at V and 5 bases at J, with 16 bases between. Germline CDR1 reads SGHTA; CDR2 reads FQGNSA. The CDR3 consists of 14 residues. DNA for the CDR3: TGTGCCAGCAGCCAACAGGGTGGAAGCCACGAGCAGTACTTC. This codes for CASSQQGGSHEQYF.

J is TRBJ1-6 and V is TRBV7-2; TRBD1 is a possible D gene (5 bases). Germline values: CDR1 SGHTA, CDR2 FQGNSA. CDR3 length: 18 residues. V lost 1 base, J lost 0 bases, and 13 bases lay in between. The CDR3 protein is CASSLDKGTGSYNSPLHF. Written as DNA, the CDR3 is TGTGCCAGCAGCTTAGATAAGGGGACTGGCTCCTATAATTCACCCCTCCACTTT.

This clone has only one observation. The chain combines TRBV7-2 with TRBJ1-5; no definite D call. V gave up 1 base and J gave up 2 bases, with 6 bases separating them. Per the germline V gene, CDR1 is SGHTA and CDR2 is FQGNSA. The CDR3 has 14 amino acids. In DNA, the CDR3 is TGTGCCAGCAGCTTAGATACTGGCAATCAGCCCCAGCATTTT. Protein: CASSLDTGNQPQHF.

The chain employs TRBV7-9 and TRBJ1-1; no firm D call. The germline gives CDR1 SEHNR, CDR2 FQNEAQ (reference sequence). The CDR3 covers 15 residues. Between the trimmed V and J ends, which lost 5 bases and 5 bases, there was a span of 18 bases. The CDR3 DNA is TGTGCCAGCAGCCCCTTAGGTAGCGTGGTAACTGAAGCTTTCTTT. This sequence encodes CASSPLGSVVTEAFF. The variable domain in full, completed from reference TRBV7-9 and TRBJ1-1, reads DTGVSQNPRHKITKRGQNVTFRCDPISEHNRLYWYRQTLGQGPEFLTYFQNEAQLEKSRLLSDRFSAERPKGSFSTLEIQRTEQGDSAMYLCASSPLGSVVTEAFFGQGTRLTVV.

The V gene is TRBV7-3, the J gene TRBJ1-2, with 8 bases matching TRBD1. CDR1 SGHTA and CDR2 FQGTGA come from the germline V gene. Trimming cost V 5 bases and J 7 bases; bases outside gene matches: 9. CDR3 length: 14 amino acids. The CDR3 region has the DNA TGTGCCAGCAGCGCCCAACAGGGGGTCGGTGGCTACACCTTC. Its protein product is CASSAQQGVGGYTF.

V and J are TRBV7-6 and TRBJ1-5; 10 bases are a match to TRBD1. Germline CDR1 reads SGHVS; CDR2 reads FNYEAQ. The CDR3 spans 16 residues. After removal of 1 base from V and 2 bases from J, the junction contained 2 bases not matched to a gene. The CDR3 DNA reads as TGTGCCAGCAGCTTAGGACAGGGGGCCGGCAATCAGCCCCAGCATTTT. Translating it yields CASSLGQGAGNQPQHF.

The chain has TRBV7-2 and TRBJ2-7; tentative D call: TRBD1 (6 bases). This CDR3 is 13 amino acids long. Deletions cut 2 bases from V and 5 bases from J, with 10 bases between. From germline, CDR1 is SGHTA and CDR2 FQGNSA. The CDR3 DNA sequence: TGTGCCAGCAGCTTACAACAGGGAGACGAGCAGTACTTC. This sequence encodes CASSLQQGDEQYF.

V usage is TRBV11-3 and J usage is TRBJ2-2, with D perhaps matching TRBD2 (5 bases). V lost 3 bases and J 7 bases, leaving 9 bases between the germline ends. The CDR3 extends over 13 amino acids. Germline values: CDR1 SGHNT, CDR2 YENEEA. CDR3 DNA sequence: TGTGCCAGCAGCTTCGAGGAGGACGGGGAGCTGTTTTTT. Translation: CASSFEEDGELFF.

This chain uses TRBV9 with TRBJ1-3; TRBD1 matches at 7 bases. V shed 2 bases, J shed 2 bases, and the junction held 1 base outside the gene matches. CDR1 and CDR2 (germline): SGDLS, YYNGEE. The CDR3 extends over 14 amino acids. The chain's CDR3 is CASSVGTAGNTIYF. CDR3 sequence (DNA): TGTGCCAGCAGCGTCGGGACAGCTGGAAACACCATATATTTT.

V gene TRBV11-3 combines with J gene TRBJ2-3; 13 bases match TRBD2. This CDR3 spans 14 amino acids. The V gene end was trimmed by 5 bases and the J gene end by 10 bases; junction bases not matched to a gene: 6. The germline gives CDR1 SGHNT, CDR2 YENEEA. The DNA of the CDR3 is TGTGCCAGCAGCCTCGGACTAGCGGGGGCCTCGCAGTATTTT. As protein: CASSLGLAGASQYF.

The sample holds one count of this clone. V usage is TRBV6-1 and J usage is TRBJ2-3; 7 bases fit TRBD1. V was clipped by 5 bases and J by 3 bases; unmatched bases: 8. The CDR3 extends over 15 amino acids. Germline-derived CDR1 and CDR2 are MNHNS and SASEGT. The CDR3 protein is CASSIEGAGTDTQYF. The CDR3 DNA reads TGTGCCAGCAGTATCGAGGGGGCGGGTACAGATACGCAGTATTTT.